Listed here are 19 T cell receptor beta chains from one sample, sequenced in a study of blood T cell repertoires in COVID-19. Some clones are missing from TCRdb's copy, which holds only in-frame ones; the method was immunoSEQ multiplex PCR. The sample lists over 50,000 clones, more than 70% occurring once. The sample consisted of peripheral blood. Receptors originate from a man between 60 and 75 years old with acute or convalescent COVID-19.

The chain carries TRBV4-2 and TRBJ1-3; D may be TRBD1 (5 bases). The CDR3 consists of 17 residues. Trimming cost V 0 bases and J 8 bases, with 20 bases left between them. CDR1 is LGHNA, CDR2 YNFKEQ, per germline. The CDR3 loop reads CASSQEFHTFLGDTIYF. CDR3 in DNA: TGTGCCAGCAGCCAAGAGTTCCACACTTTCTTAGGGGACACCATATATTTT.

This clone was observed a single time. The chain is built from TRBV7-2 and TRBJ2-7; TRBD1 agrees at 10 bases. This CDR3 has 16 amino acids. Looked up from germline, CDR1 is SGHTA and CDR2 is FQGNSA. The V gene end was trimmed by 5 bases and the J gene end by 7 bases; junction bases not matched to a gene: 14. CDR3 sequence reads: CASSPSLRQGAGEQYF. The CDR3 DNA is TGTGCCAGCAGCCCGTCCCTCAGACAGGGGGCTGGTGAGCAGTACTTC.

The V and J genes are TRBV27 and TRBJ1-4; a weak D match, TRBD1 (5 bases). Germline V lookup: CDR1 MNHEY, CDR2 SMNVEV (reference sequence). The CDR3 runs to 15 residues. Trimming removed 8 bases from V and 2 bases from J, with 15 bases in between. CDR3 in amino acids: CASYQGYMTNEKLFF. CDR3 sequence (DNA): TGTGCCAGCTATCAGGGATATATGACTAATGAAAAACTGTTTTTT.

The rearrangement uses TRBV27 and TRBJ1-5; D possibly corresponds to TRBD1 (5 bases). The CDR3 runs 12 residues. V lost 6 bases and J 2 bases, leaving 5 bases between the germline ends. Germline-derived CDR1 and CDR2 are MNHEY and SMNVEV (reference sequence). As DNA, the CDR3 is TGTGCCAGCAGGACAGGCAATCAGCCCCAGCATTTT. It translates to CASRTGNQPQHF.

This sequence joins TRBV5-6 and TRBJ2-5; D is perhaps TRBD2 (6 bases). CDR1 is SGHDT and CDR2 is YYEEEE in the germline V gene. V lost 4 bases and J 2 bases, leaving 18 bases between the germline ends. The CDR3 covers 16 residues. The CDR3 nucleotides are TGTGCCAGCAGCCATGCCATGCGAGCGGGTCAAGAGACCCAGTACTTC. Protein product: CASSHAMRAGQETQYF.

The rearrangement uses TRBV7-2 and TRBJ2-3; TRBD2 matches at 11 bases. From germline, CDR1 is SGHTA and CDR2 FQGNSA. The ends lost 5 bases at V and 2 bases at J; junction bases unmatched: 6. The CDR3 sequence is 16 residues long. The CDR3 here is CASSDRLAGTTDTQYF. The CDR3 region has the DNA TGTGCCAGCAGCGACAGACTAGCGGGGACCACAGATACGCAGTATTTT.

The chain joins TRBV15 to TRBJ1-1; TRBD1 might be the D (5 bases). Germline CDR1 LNHNV, CDR2 YYDKDF (reference sequence). The V end was cut by 2 bases, the J end by 6 bases, with 13 bases between. The CDR3 is 14 residues long. As DNA, the CDR3 is TGTGCCACCAGCAGACCGGCGGGGGGATCTGAAGCTTTCTTT. This translates into CATSRPAGGSEAFF. The variable domain in full, with the rest retrieved from reference TRBV15 and TRBJ1-1, is DAMVIQNPRYQVTQFGKPVTLSCSQTLNHNVMYWYQQKSSQAPKLLFHYYDKDFNNEADTPDNFQSRRPNTSFCFLDIRSPGLGDTAMYLCATSRPAGGSEAFFGQGTRLTVV.

The chain has TRBV19 and TRBJ2-1, with D perhaps matching TRBD2 (6 bases). The V end lost 3 bases, the J end lost 0 bases, and 9 bases lay between the germline ends. CDR1 is LNHDA, CDR2 SQIVND, per germline (reference sequence). CDR3 size: 15 residues. The CDR3 nucleotides are TGTGCCAGTAGTATCGGACTACGCTCCTACAATGAGCAGTTCTTC. Translating gives CASSIGLRSYNEQFF. Supplemented by reference TRBV19 and TRBJ2-1, the full variable domain reads DGGITQSPKYLFRKEGQNVTLSCEQNLNHDAMYWYRQDPGQGLRLIYYSQIVNDFQKGDIAEGYSVSREKKESFPLTVTSAQKNPTAFYLCASSIGLRSYNEQFFGPGTRLTVL.

Only a few counts were recorded for this clone. The chain carries TRBV7-8 and TRBJ1-2; TRBD1 might be the D (6 bases). Deletions cut 1 base from V and 8 bases from J, with 17 bases between. This CDR3 contains 15 residues. Germline CDR1 SGHVS, CDR2 FQNEAQ. As DNA, the CDR3 is TGTGCCAGCAGCTTAGGACTAACCGGACAGTGGGGCTACACCTTC. Translated, it gives CASSLGLTGQWGYTF.

The V and J genes are TRBV13 and TRBJ1-1; TRBD1 aligns across 8 bases. Trimming removed 2 bases from V and 0 bases from J; junction bases left unmatched: 5. The CDR3 loop spans 16 amino acids. CDR1 and CDR2 (germline): PRHDT, FYEKMQ (reference sequence). The CDR3 DNA sequence: TGTGCCAGCAGCTTAAGGACAGGGCTCATGAACACTGAAGCTTTCTTT. Encoded protein: CASSLRTGLMNTEAFF.

This chain joins TRBV7-6 and TRBJ1-3; D might be TRBD1 (6 bases). V lost 5 bases, J lost 4 bases, and 18 bases lay in between. The CDR3 length is 16 residues. Germline CDR1 SGHVS, CDR2 FNYEAQ. As DNA, the CDR3 is TGTGCCAGCAGCCCCCTCGGGGGGGCTAGGGGAAACACCATATATTTT. Encoded protein: CASSPLGGARGNTIYF.

The CDR3 coding sequence is TGTGCCAGCAGTTTTCAGAACACCGGGGAGCTGTTTTTT. It specifies CASSFQNTGELFF. The chain uses TRBV2 and TRBJ2-2, with no clear D. The CDR3 has 13 amino acids. Germline CDR1 SNHLY, CDR2 FYNNEI. The ends were cut back, 5 bases at V and 1 base at J, with 5 bases in the middle.

J is TRBJ2-3 and V is TRBV28; 9 bases are shared with TRBD2. V shed 8 bases, J shed 0 bases, and the junction held 3 bases outside the gene matches. CDR3 length equals 14 residues. Germline V lookup: CDR1 MDHEN, CDR2 SYDVKM. The CDR3 nucleotides are TGTGCCAGCTCCAGCGGGGGGAGCACAGATACGCAGTATTTT. It encodes CASSSGGSTDTQYF.

This chain connects TRBV4-1 to TRBJ1-1; D is ambiguous. With 0 bases removed from V and 2 bases from J, the gap between germline ends came to 13 bases. The CDR3 covers 16 residues. Germline loops: CDR1 MGHRA, CDR2 YSYEKL. The CDR3 DNA reads TGCGCCAGCAGCCAAGAAGCGTTACGTCAAAACACTGAAGCTTTCTTT. This sequence encodes CASSQEALRQNTEAFF.

The CDR3 DNA follows: TGTGCCAGCAGCCAAGGGATGGGGCGGGGGGCGTACCAAGAGACCCAGTACTTC. It codes for CASSQGMGRGAYQETQYF. This chain links TRBV4-2 with TRBJ2-5; 8 bases match TRBD2. The V gene end was trimmed by 1 base and the J gene end by 0 bases; junction bases not matched to a gene: 10. This CDR3 has 18 amino acids. From germline, CDR1 is LGHNA and CDR2 YNFKEQ.

The genes are TRBV6-2 or TRBV6-3 and TRBJ1-1; possibly TRBD1 for D (5 bases). The CDR3 length is 14 residues. CDR1 and CDR2 from the germline V gene are MNHEY and SVGEGT. The V end was cut by 5 bases, the J end by 4 bases, with 14 bases between. The CDR3 loop is CASSHTRVTTEAFF. As DNA, the CDR3 is TGTGCCAGCAGTCATACCAGGGTGACCACTGAAGCTTTCTTT.

The V gene is TRBV30, the J gene TRBJ2-3; no clear D gene. The CDR3 sequence is 13 residues long. Germline CDR1 reads GTSNPN; CDR2 reads SVGIG (reference sequence). The ends were cut back, 0 bases at V and 6 bases at J, with 10 bases in the middle. CDR3 DNA: TGTGCCTGGAGTGTACTTCTTCGGGATACGCAGTATTTT. This encodes CAWSVLLRDTQYF.

The chain couples TRBV27 to TRBJ1-2, with D tentatively TRBD1 (5 bases). V was cut by 2 bases and J by 8 bases, with 12 bases left in between. Germline V gene data show CDR1 as MNHEY and CDR2 as SMNVEV (reference sequence). The CDR3 has 13 residues. In DNA, the CDR3 is TGTGCCAGCAGTTTAATCCAGGGCTGGGGCTACACCTTC. Translating it yields CASSLIQGWGYTF.

This clone was counted between two and nine times. The chain is built from TRBV4-3 and TRBJ1-5; 7 positions match TRBD1. The V and J ends lost 0 bases and 7 bases, in that order; junction bases with no gene match: 6. The CDR3 spans 15 residues. The germline V gene encodes CDR1 LGHNA and CDR2 YSLEER. In nucleotides, the CDR3 is TGCGCCAGCAGCCAAGACGCGCCAGGGGGACAGCCCCAGCATTTT. Its protein product is CASSQDAPGGQPQHF.